This TCR beta chain was profiled in a study of T cells in tumors after PD-1 blockade. For the study at large: No patient had prior checkpoint blockade, systemic immunosuppression, or radiotherapy within 4 weeks.

Clones were read by immunoSEQ multiplex PCR, and TCRdb kept only the in-frame ones, dropping some. The sample has almost 8,500 clones, 62% seen once. The time point here: second of two post-therapy site-matched biopsies about two months apart. There are 16 residues in the CDR3. Looked up from germline, CDR1 is SGHRS and CDR2 is YFSETQ. V dropped 0 bases and J dropped 4 bases, with 16 bases sitting between them. With regard to this clone: Its specificity is unknown.

The study's findings and limits: Most post-therapy expanded exhausted CD8+ clones were new, undetected before treatment. Some novel exhausted tumor clones appeared in pre-treatment blood, suggesting peripheral recruitment. Clonal replacement appeared only between pre- and post-treatment samples.

The TCR originated in a human donor with basal cell carcinoma. The rearrangement uses TRBV5-1 and TRBJ1-1; no definite D call. Sample: tumor tissue, taken after anti-PD-1 treatment. The CDR3 here is CASSLGAASLSTEAFF. CDR3 in DNA: TGCGCCAGCAGCTTGGGGGCAGCCTCCCTGAGCACTGAAGCTTTCTTT.